This T cell receptor beta chain was found in a study of cytomegalovirus exposure and HLA in healthy donors. Vbeta (60) and Jbeta (13) primers were used in the PCR. Clones were sequenced by immunoSEQ multiplex PCR, and TCRdb holds only the in-frame ones, with some missing. The table lists around 240,000 clones, over 80% of them singletons. The CDR3 covers 15 residues. V shed 7 bases, J shed 5 bases, and the junction held 8 bases outside the gene matches. Germline CDR1 and CDR2: LNHNV and YYDKDF (reference sequence). The rearrangement joins TRBV15 to TRBJ2-5, with 12 positions matching TRBD2. The source of this sequence is a woman in her 40s in good health and CMV-seropositive. The sample was PBMCs. CDR3 nucleotides: TGTGCCACCAACCTAGCGGGAGGGCCGGGGGAGACCCAGTACTTC. Residues: CATNLAGGPGETQYF.